Listed below are T cell receptor beta chains from one sample, sequenced in a study of shared clonotypes between healthy human individuals. The method was immunoSEQ multiplex PCR; TCRdb's version includes in-frame clones alone and lacks a portion of them. The table lists about 380,000 clones, 90% to 97% of them singletons. Material: memory CD8+ T cells sorted from blood. The receptors were sampled from a man younger than 40 in good health. Both conserved end residues are part of each CDR3. D genes are given only for firm matches. Rows may omit the clone size; those that give it use once, few, many or a size class.

D | J | V | size | length | CDR3 | DNA
NA | TRBJ1-1 | TRBV5-1 | NA | 13 | CASSLGPGAGAFF | TGCGCCAGCAGCTTGGGACCGGGGGCGGGGGCTTTCTTT
TRBD2 | TRBJ2-1 | TRBV5-1 | NA | 19 | CASSGGTSGRSSSYNEQFF | TGCGCCAGCAGCGGAGGGACTAGCGGGAGGTCAAGCTCCTACAATGAGCAGTTCTTC
NA | TRBJ1-1 | TRBV18 | NA | 15 | CASSPSEGLYTEAFF | TGTGCCAGCTCACCATCGGAAGGACTCTACACTGAAGCTTTCTTT
NA | TRBJ1-3 | TRBV9 | NA | 13 | CASSVTFGNTIYF | TGTGCCAGCAGCGTGACCTTTGGAAACACCATATATTTT
TRBD1 | TRBJ1-2 | TRBV7-9 | few | 14 | CASSLAGGALGYTF | TGTGCCAGCAGCTTAGCAGGGGGCGCATTAGGCTACACCTTC
NA | TRBJ1-3 | TRBV29-1 | NA | 13 | CSARPPGGNTIYF | TGCAGCGCAAGACCTCCAGGGGGAAACACCATATATTTT
TRBD1 | TRBJ1-1 | TRBV28 | NA | 15 | CASSFLPTGVRQAFF | TGTGCCAGCAGCTTCCTCCCGACAGGGGTGAGGCAAGCTTTCTTT
NA | TRBJ2-7 | TRBV18 | NA | 13 | CASSPGAGYEQYF | TGTGCCAGCTCACCAGGGGCCGGGTACGAGCAGTACTTC
TRBD1 | TRBJ1-4 | TRBV18 | NA | 14 | CASGPGQGIEKLFF | TGTGCCAGCGGACCGGGACAGGGTATTGAAAAACTGTTTTTT
TRBD1 | TRBJ2-5 | TRBV4-1 | NA | 14 | CASSPTGAQETQYF | TGCGCCAGCAGCCCCACAGGGGCCCAAGAGACCCAGTACTTC
TRBD1 | TRBJ1-5 | TRBV19 | NA | 13 | CASRYRGLLPQHF | TGTGCCAGCCGCTACAGGGGGCTGCTGCCCCAGCATTTT
TRBD1 | TRBJ2-3 | TRBV5-1 | NA | 15 | CASSARGTGAYTQYF | TGCGCCAGCAGCGCGCGCGGGACAGGGGCTTATACGCAGTATTTT
NA | TRBJ2-3 | TRBV18 | NA | 13 | CASSPSPADTQYF | TGTGCCAGCTCACCCAGCCCCGCAGATACGCAGTATTTT
NA | TRBJ1-5 | TRBV6-1 | NA | 13 | CASTRGRNQPQHF | TGTGCCAGCACCAGGGGACGCAATCAGCCCCAGCATTTT
NA | TRBJ2-3 | TRBV15 | NA | 15 | CATSREVAGSDTQYF | TGTGCCACCAGCAGAGAAGTTGCAGGGTCAGATACGCAGTATTTT
NA | TRBJ1-2 | TRBV20-1 | NA | 11 | CSATRVRGYTF | TGCAGTGCTACCAGAGTGCGGGGCTACACCTTC
NA | TRBJ2-5 | TRBV18 | NA | 14 | CASSPTGTQETQYF | TGTGCCAGCTCACCAACCGGAACGCAAGAGACCCAGTACTTC
NA | TRBJ2-3 | TRBV2 | NA | 13 | CASRGQDLSTQYF | TGTGCCAGCAGGGGTCAGGATCTTAGTACGCAGTATTTT
TRBD2 | TRBJ2-2 | TRBV7-3 | NA | 15 | CASSFLAGADGELFF | TGTGCCAGCAGCTTTCTAGCGGGAGCTGACGGGGAGCTGTTTTTT
NA | TRBJ2-3 | TRBV28 | NA | 12 | CASRKGTDTQYF | TGTGCCAGCAGAAAGGGGACAGATACGCAGTATTTT
NA | TRBJ2-3 | TRBV29-1 | NA | 13 | CSVDGLSTDTQYF | TGCAGCGTTGATGGACTAAGCACAGATACGCAGTATTTT
TRBD1 | TRBJ2-7 | TRBV15 | NA | 14 | CATSLRQGKNEQYF | TGTGCCACCAGCCTCCGACAGGGGAAAAACGAGCAGTACTTC
NA | TRBJ2-2 | TRBV11-2 | NA | 14 | CASSLAAYTGELFF | TGTGCCAGCAGCTTAGCGGCCTACACCGGGGAGCTGTTTTTT
TRBD1 | TRBJ1-2 | TRBV9 | NA | 13 | CASSPGQGYGYTF | TGTGCCAGCAGCCCCGGACAGGGCTATGGCTACACCTTC
NA | TRBJ1-5 | TRBV19 | NA | 18 | CASSIDRFGRGPNQPQHF | TGTGCCAGTAGTATAGATCGGTTTGGGAGGGGTCCAAATCAGCCCCAGCATTTT
NA | TRBJ2-5 | TRBV25-1 | NA | 15 | CASSELAGVKETQYF | TGTGCCAGCAGTGAATTGGCAGGGGTAAAGGAGACCCAGTACTTC
NA | TRBJ1-1 | TRBV11-1 | NA | 14 | CASSPGQMNTEAFF | TGTGCCAGCAGTCCCGGACAGATGAACACTGAAGCTTTCTTT
NA | TRBJ2-7 | TRBV9 | NA | 15 | CASSVESDISYEQYF | TGTGCCAGCAGCGTAGAAAGCGACATCTCCTACGAGCAGTACTTC
NA | TRBJ2-1 | TRBV5-1 | NA | 11 | CASINGNEQFF | TGCGCCAGCATAAACGGGAATGAGCAGTTCTTC
NA | TRBJ1-1 | TRBV10-3 | NA | 14 | CAIDEGPVNTEAFF | TGTGCCATCGACGAGGGGCCGGTGAACACTGAAGCTTTCTTT
NA | TRBJ2-1 | TRBV5-1 | NA | 18 | CASSLAGWRAGFHNEQFF | TGCGCCAGCAGCTTGGCCGGGTGGCGGGCCGGTTTCCACAATGAGCAGTTCTTC
TRBD2 | TRBJ2-1 | TRBV7-2 | once | 16 | CASSAAWTSGSYEQFF | TGTGCCAGCAGCGCCGCTTGGACTAGCGGGAGTTATGAGCAGTTCTTC
NA | TRBJ2-7 | TRBV6-5 | once | 14 | CASSYSRWVHEQYF | TGTGCCAGCAGTTACTCGAGATGGGTCCACGAGCAGTACTTC
NA | TRBJ2-6 | TRBV6-5 | NA | 15 | CASSFGAYGANVLTF | TGTGCCAGCAGTTTCGGGGCATATGGGGCCAACGTCCTGACTTTC
NA | TRBJ1-2 | TRBV6-5 | NA | 15 | CASSYSFGTHYGYTF | TGTGCCAGCAGTTACTCGTTTGGGACACACTATGGCTACACCTTC
TRBD1 | TRBJ2-3 | TRBV28 | NA | 14 | CASSHRGPPDTQYF | TGTGCCAGCAGTCACAGGGGGCCGCCAGATACGCAGTATTTT
TRBD2 | TRBJ2-7 | TRBV6-5 | few | 13 | CASSYGGRYEQYF | TGTGCCAGCAGTTACGGCGGGAGGTACGAGCAGTACTTC
TRBD2 | TRBJ2-7 | TRBV4-1 | NA | 18 | CASSQDPFTSGSSYEQYF | TGCGCCAGCAGCCAAGACCCCTTCACTAGCGGGAGTTCCTACGAGCAGTACTTC
NA | TRBJ2-7 | TRBV11-2 | NA | 13 | CASSLFTFNEQYF | TGTGCCAGCAGCTTATTCACATTTAACGAGCAGTACTTC
TRBD2 | TRBJ2-4 | TRBV6-1 | NA | 16 | CASSDGGGPYDYIQYF | TGTGCCAGCAGTGACGGGGGAGGGCCCTATGACTACATTCAGTACTTC
NA | TRBJ2-3 | TRBV5-1 | NA | 13 | CATDSSSTDTQYF | TGCGCCACCGACAGTTCTAGCACAGATACGCAGTATTTT
TRBD2 | TRBJ2-5 | TRBV5-1 | NA | 15 | CASSLNLAGVETQYF | TGCGCCAGCAGCTTGAACCTAGCGGGAGTAGAGACCCAGTACTTC